This T cell receptor (beta chain) was obtained from a study of T cell repertoires in cytomegalovirus infection (dated by TCRdb to the late 2010s). Some background on the complete study: Recently identified HLA-C-restricted CMV epitopes, whose presentation resists viral immunomodulation, were targeted by peptide stimulations together with well-studied HLA-B-restricted epitopes. The HLA type of each donor mattered for the analysis, because public TCR beta signatures pointed to carriage of CMV infection along with the matching HLA type.

These reads were obtained on an Illumina HiSeq 1500. Starting from the raw public reads, TCRdb applied fastp trimming at Q25, assembled clones with MiXCR and retained in-frame beta chains. Each entry merges the rows of one CDR3 protein and shows their most common DNA and genes. In all, the sample holds around 800,000 distinct CDR3 sequences, and around a third of those were seen once. The top ten constitute under 15% of the sample. V trim: 3 bases; J trim: 3 bases; unmatched bases: 5. The CDR3 measures 16 amino acids from cysteine to phenylalanine. Solely the CDR3 DNA is kept, with 48 bases framed from the first base. From a lookup of the germline V gene, CDR1 and CDR2 are ENHRY and SYGVKD. The sample's treatment or condition label, decoded: in vitro stimulation with specific CMV peptide epitopes to enrich CMV-specific T cells. This clonotype has more than one count but fewer than ten. The specificity of this receptor is unknown. Base qualities are not recorded, but no much larger clone differs from it by a single base.

General findings and caveats noted by the study authors: The ex vivo response was dominated by HLA-C-restricted CMV-specific TCR beta clonotypes, and the single most frequent clonotype in two of eight donors was supplied by these HLA-C-restricted clonotypes. Carriers of CMV infection plus the relevant HLA type were discriminated by the cumulative frequency of public TCR beta family members in the study cohort and in an independent approximately 350-donor cohort.

The clonotype was recovered from a human donor in good health (CMV status not recorded). Some clones in this sample may be carry-over from other donors' samples. The sequence is built from TRBV10-3 and TRBJ2-1; TRBD1 lines up with 10 middle nucleotides. This material consisted of cultured CD8+ T cells from PBMCs, taken from culture after CMV antigen stimulation. CDR3 sequence: CAISDRDRGVYNEQFF. The nucleotides read TGTGCCATCAGTGATCGGGACAGGGGTGTCTACAATGAGCAGTTCTTC.